Below are 21 T cell receptor beta chains sequenced from a single sample in a study of cytomegalovirus exposure and HLA in healthy donors. Sequencing used immunoSEQ multiplex PCR; TCRdb keeps in-frame clones, though not all of them. In the table there are approximately 150,000 clones, more than 75% of which are singletons. Sample: PBMCs. The receptors stem from a man younger than 30 in good health and CMV-seropositive.

This chain links TRBV25-1 with TRBJ2-2; D might be TRBD1 (7 bases). The CDR3 spans 15 residues. V lost 6 bases, J lost 5 bases, and 16 bases lay in between. Per the germline V gene, CDR1 is MGHDK and CDR2 is SYGVNS. CDR3 residues: CASRRQGGRTGELFF. CDR3 nucleotides: TGTGCCAGCAGACGACAGGGAGGAAGGACCGGGGAGCTGTTTTTT.

The chain combines TRBV9 with TRBJ2-2; TRBD1 might be the D (6 bases). Germline CDR1 and CDR2: SGDLS and YYNGEE. Trimming took off 0 bases at V and 1 base at J, with 7 bases between the two ends. CDR3 length equals 15 residues. In DNA, the CDR3 is TGTGCCAGCAGCGTAGGACAGGAGAACACCGGGGAGCTGTTTTTT. Its translation: CASSVGQENTGELFF.

This clone was picked up one time. CDR3 region: CAWSAGTAGEKLFF. Written as DNA, the CDR3 is TGTGCCTGGAGTGCCGGGACAGCAGGGGAAAAACTGTTTTTT. This sequence joins TRBV30 and TRBJ1-4, with 7 bases lining up with TRBD1. V shed 1 base and J 8 bases; nucleotides not matched to a gene: 7. CDR1 and CDR2 from the germline V gene are GTSNPN and SVGIG (reference sequence). CDR3 size: 14 residues. The full variable domain, with the rest looked up from reference TRBV30 and TRBJ1-4, is SQTIHQWPATLVQPVGSPLSLECTVEGTSNPNLYWYRQAAGRGLQLLFYSVGIGQISSEVPQNLSASRPQDRQFILSSKKLLLSDSGFYLCAWSAGTAGEKLFFGSGTQLSVL.

The chain carries TRBV5-5 and TRBJ1-4; a possible D gene is TRBD1 (5 bases). Germline values: CDR1 SGHKS, CDR2 YYEKEE (reference sequence). This CDR3 spans 16 amino acids. V dropped 1 base and J dropped 12 bases, with 22 bases sitting between them. In DNA, the CDR3 is TGTGCCAGCAGCTTGCGGGCGGTCCTGCAGGGCGACGAACTGTTTTTT. This translates into CASSLRAVLQGDELFF.

CDR3 in DNA: TGTGCCAGCAGCTTAGGGACCCGGGGGGGCCATCAGCCCCAGCATTTT. Its protein is CASSLGTRGGHQPQHF. The gene calls are TRBV7-8 and TRBJ1-5, with D possibly being TRBD1 (6 bases). CDR1 and CDR2 (germline): SGHVS, FQNEAQ. The length of the CDR3 is 16 residues. Trimming took 1 base from V and 5 from J, leaving 15 bases between them.

The chain combines TRBV5-1 with TRBJ2-1, with D tentatively TRBD1 (5 bases). This CDR3 region has 15 residues. Germline lookup yields CDR1 SGHRS and CDR2 YFSETQ. Between the trimmed V and J ends, which lost 0 bases and 10 bases, there was a span of 17 bases. The CDR3 bases are TGCGCCAGCAGCTTGGAAGGGGCACACGGCAGGGAGCAGTTCTTC. Amino acid sequence: CASSLEGAHGREQFF.

V usage is TRBV5-8 and J usage is TRBJ1-4, with TRBD1 as a possible D gene (5 bases). The CDR3 length is 14 residues. V lost 9 bases to trimming and J lost 8 bases, with 20 bases between them. The germline gives CDR1 SGHTS, CDR2 YDEGEE. DNA for the CDR3: TGTGCCACCCCCGGTTCACCGAAGGGGGAAAAACTGTTTTTT. It translates to CATPGSPKGEKLFF.

This chain uses TRBV27 with TRBJ1-5; TRBD1 agrees at 11 bases. V was pared by 4 bases and J by 7 bases, with 6 bases of the junction left unmatched. From germline, CDR1 is MNHEY and CDR2 SMNVEV (reference sequence). The CDR3 has 15 residues. The CDR3 sequence is CASSSRTGGGQPQHF. The CDR3 DNA reads TGTGCCAGCAGTTCACGGACAGGGGGCGGCCAGCCCCAGCATTTT.

The CDR3 DNA reads TGTGCCAGCAGCTTGGAGGACTATGAGCAGTTCTTC. This encodes CASSLEDYEQFF. The V gene is TRBV5-4, the J gene TRBJ2-1, with a possible D match to TRBD2 (5 bases). V lost 0 bases and J 8 bases, leaving 6 bases between the germline ends. This CDR3 spans 12 amino acids. The germline CDR1 and CDR2 sequences are SGHNT and YYREEE (reference sequence).

The chain uses TRBV10-3 and TRBJ1-1; D not certain. Germline CDR1 ENHRY, CDR2 SYGVKD. CDR3 length: 14 residues. Trimming pared 3 bases from V and 6 bases from J, leaving 14 bases between. The CDR3 here is CAISDPGRKAEAFF. The CDR3 DNA is TGTGCCATCAGTGATCCCGGGAGGAAGGCTGAAGCTTTCTTT.

This clone was seen just once. The V gene is TRBV27, the J gene TRBJ2-3; unclear D gene. V lost 2 bases to trimming and J lost 4 bases, with 10 bases between them. This CDR3 has 14 residues. The germline V gene has CDR1 MNHEY and CDR2 SMNVEV (reference sequence). DNA for the CDR3: TGTGCCAGCAGTTTACGACTCAGCGCAGATACGCAGTATTTT. Residues: CASSLRLSADTQYF.

This clone was seen a few times. This chain links TRBV5-4 with TRBJ2-7, with unresolved D. Trimming left V 4 bases short and J 5 bases short, with 16 bases between. CDR1 is SGHNT and CDR2 is YYREEE in the germline V gene (reference sequence). The CDR3 runs 14 residues. The CDR3, as DNA: TGTGCCAGCAGCCCGGCGCCGGGTGTAGACGAGCAGTACTTC. This codes for CASSPAPGVDEQYF.

The chain links TRBV20-1 to TRBJ2-3, with TRBD2 identical over 7 bases. This CDR3 has 11 residues. The V gene's germline CDR1 is DFQATT and CDR2 SNEGSKA (reference sequence). V lost 6 bases to trimming and J lost 4 bases; unmatched junction nucleotides: 1. The CDR3 loop is CSASGADTQYF. Written as DNA, the CDR3 is TGCAGTGCCAGCGGGGCAGATACGCAGTATTTT.

The J gene is TRBJ2-5, the V gene TRBV6-1; weak D call: TRBD2 (5 bases). CDR1 and CDR2 (germline): MNHNS, SASEGT. Deletions cut 0 bases from V and 5 bases from J, with 16 bases between. The CDR3 has 16 residues. This chain's CDR3 is CASSEAQIPRGETQYF. For the CDR3, the DNA is TGTGCCAGCAGTGAAGCGCAAATCCCTCGAGGGGAGACCCAGTACTTC.

The chain couples TRBV9 to TRBJ2-2; tentatively, D is TRBD2 (7 bases). Trimming shortened V by 0 bases and J by 7 bases, and 13 bases separated the two germline ends. This CDR3 has 15 residues. Germline values: CDR1 SGDLS, CDR2 YYNGEE. CDR3: CASSVAGGGHGELFF. The CDR3 DNA sequence: TGTGCCAGCAGCGTAGCTGGCGGGGGCCACGGGGAGCTGTTTTTT.

CDR3: CASSSAWDRGGEKLFF. CDR3 DNA: TGTGCCAGCAGCTCCGCATGGGACAGGGGAGGTGAAAAACTGTTTTTT. This chain joins TRBV7-9 and TRBJ1-4; the match to TRBD1 covers 10 bases. The J segment lost 7 bases and the V segment lost 4 bases, leaving 9 bases of the junction unmatched. Germline V gene sequence: CDR1 SEHNR, CDR2 FQNEAQ (reference sequence). The CDR3 loop spans 16 amino acids.

V and J are TRBV18 and TRBJ1-1, with a tentative D call TRBD1 (6 bases). Germline V gene data show CDR1 as KGHSH and CDR2 as LQKENI. V was cut by 4 bases and J by 0 bases, with 12 bases left in between. CDR3 length: 15 residues. CDR3 region: CASSQTGTMNTEAFF. The CDR3 bases are TGTGCCAGCTCACAAACAGGGACCATGAACACTGAAGCTTTCTTT.

The chain carries TRBV19 and TRBJ2-7, with TRBD2 matching 7 bases. The germline V gene has CDR1 LNHDA and CDR2 SQIVND (reference sequence). V lost 5 bases to trimming and J lost 3 bases; unmatched junction nucleotides: 7. The CDR3 totals 14 residues. CDR3 sequence reads: CASSWVAGYYEQYF. The CDR3 coding sequence is TGTGCCAGTAGTTGGGTAGCGGGCTACTACGAGCAGTACTTC.

The chain uses TRBV2 and TRBJ1-1, with a tentative D call TRBD1 (6 bases). The CDR3 has 15 amino acids. Germline CDR1 is SNHLY and CDR2 is FYNNEI. Deletions cut 0 bases from V and 11 bases from J, with 19 bases between. CDR3 sequence (DNA): TGTGCCAGCAGTGAAGCACGACAGGAGGTTGGTGTGGCTTTCTTT. Translating gives CASSEARQEVGVAFF.

V usage is TRBV30 and J usage is TRBJ1-4, with 8 positions matching TRBD1. After removal of 0 bases from V and 3 bases from J, the junction contained 6 bases not matched to a gene. Germline V gene data show CDR1 as GTSNPN and CDR2 as SVGIG (reference sequence). This CDR3 has 16 amino acids. The CDR3 DNA reads as TGTGCCTGGAGTGTTAGAGACAGGGGTCCTAATGAAAAACTGTTTTTT. This sequence encodes CAWSVRDRGPNEKLFF. Variable domain in full (rest from reference TRBV30 and TRBJ1-4): SQTIHQWPATLVQPVGSPLSLECTVEGTSNPNLYWYRQAAGRGLQLLFYSVGIGQISSEVPQNLSASRPQDRQFILSSKKLLLSDSGFYLCAWSVRDRGPNEKLFFGSGTQLSVL.

CDR3 region: CASSLGLAGGSEQFF. The CDR3 DNA reads TGTGCCAGCAGCTTAGGCCTAGCGGGAGGGTCTGAGCAGTTCTTC. J is TRBJ2-1 and V is TRBV11-3, with 12 bases fitting TRBD2. The germline V gene has CDR1 SGHNT and CDR2 YENEEA. The CDR3 is 15 residues long. With 1 base clipped from V and 9 bases from J, the junction kept 4 bases outside the gene matches.